What follows are 25 T cell receptor beta chains derived from one specimen sequenced in a study of blood T cell repertoires in COVID-19. Assay used: immunoSEQ multiplex PCR; TCRdb lists only in-frame clones, some missing. The sample holds some 50,000 clones, 80% to 90% seen once. The sample was peripheral blood. These receptors originate from an elderly woman with acute or convalescent COVID-19.

V usage is TRBV7-2 and J usage is TRBJ1-5; D gene ambiguous. The CDR3 is 15 amino acids. CDR1 is SGHTA, CDR2 FQGNSA, per germline. V shed 7 bases and J shed 4 bases, with 17 bases lying between them. As DNA, the CDR3 is TGTGCCAGCACCCTTAGTGCTGGGGAGAATCAGCCCCAGCATTTT. This sequence encodes CASTLSAGENQPQHF.

The chain joins TRBV10-1 to TRBJ2-2; tentative D call: TRBD2 (5 bases). V lost 6 bases and J lost 0, with 14 bases in between. Germline V gene sequence: CDR1 WNHNN, CDR2 SYGVQD (reference sequence). The CDR3 has 16 residues. CDR3 DNA: TGCGCCAGCAGCACAACAGACTATTCGAACACCGGGGAGCTGTTTTTT. Translating gives CASSTTDYSNTGELFF.

The chain links TRBV2 to TRBJ2-1; D perhaps matches TRBD1 (6 bases). Trimming took off 2 bases at V and 1 base at J, with 6 bases between the two ends. This CDR3 region has 14 residues. Germline CDR1 is SNHLY and CDR2 is FYNNEI. The chain's CDR3 is CASSEQGSYNEQFF. CDR3 in DNA: TGTGCCAGCAGTGAACAGGGGTCCTACAATGAGCAGTTCTTC.

This clone was seen just once. The V and J genes are TRBV27 and TRBJ1-5; weak D call: TRBD1 (6 bases). The V end lost 5 bases, the J end lost 5 bases, and 13 bases lay between the germline ends. CDR1 is MNHEY and CDR2 is SMNVEV in the germline V gene (reference sequence). The CDR3 totals 14 residues. The CDR3, as DNA: TGTGCCAGCAGTAGAGGACAGTCCTATCAGCCCCAGCATTTT. It specifies CASSRGQSYQPQHF.

This clone appeared a single time. This rearrangement joins TRBV7-9 to TRBJ1-2; D possibly corresponds to TRBD1 (6 bases). Trimming took off 6 bases at V and 1 base at J, with 9 bases between the two ends. CDR1 is SEHNR, CDR2 FQNEAQ, per germline (reference sequence). The CDR3 has 13 residues. The CDR3 bases are TGTGCCAGCAGTCCGGACAGTAACTATGGCTACACCTTC. This gives the protein CASSPDSNYGYTF.

The V gene is TRBV6-6, the J gene TRBJ1-6; 10 bases map to TRBD1. The junction had 4 bases not matched to a gene; V was cut back by 8 bases and J by 9 bases. The germline CDR1 and CDR2 sequences are MNHNY and SVGAGI (reference sequence). The CDR3 has 13 amino acids. The CDR3 spells CASGQGEVSPLHF. CDR3 nucleotides: TGTGCCAGCGGACAGGGGGAAGTTTCACCCCTCCACTTT.

The chain joins TRBV5-1 to TRBJ2-5; 12 nucleotides align to TRBD2. Per germline, CDR1 SGHRS and CDR2 YFSETQ. Losses at the gene ends were 6 bases for V and 2 bases for J; bases not matched to a gene: 8. The CDR3 has 16 residues. For the CDR3, the DNA is TGCGCCAGCACCCCCCGGACTAGCGGGGAACAAGAGACCCAGTACTTC. Its protein is CASTPRTSGEQETQYF.

This rearrangement joins TRBV15 to TRBJ1-2, with D possibly matching TRBD1 (6 bases). Germline loops: CDR1 LNHNV, CDR2 YYDKDF (reference sequence). CDR3 length: 14 amino acids. Between the trimmed V and J ends, which lost 3 bases and 6 bases, there was a span of 14 bases. The CDR3 spells CATSSGGHRDGYTF. Here the CDR3 DNA reads TGTGCCACCAGCAGCGGGGGGCATAGGGATGGCTACACCTTC.

This clone was counted once. The V call is TRBV6-5, the J call TRBJ1-4; TRBD1 aligns across 8 bases. The CDR3 is 13 amino acids. From germline, CDR1 is MNHEY and CDR2 SVGAGI. V was clipped by 6 bases and J by 8 bases; unmatched bases: 5. The CDR3 nucleotides read TGTGCCAGCAGGGGACAGGTACTAGAAAAACTGTTTTTT. Amino acid sequence: CASRGQVLEKLFF.

V usage is TRBV6-1 and J usage is TRBJ2-3; TRBD2 matches 14 bases. The junction had 1 base not matched to a gene; V was cut back by 4 bases and J by 1 base. This CDR3 is 16 amino acids long. CDR1 MNHNS and CDR2 SASEGT come from the germline V gene. The CDR3 sequence is CASSAGLAGGTDTQYF. CDR3 DNA sequence: TGTGCCAGCAGTGCGGGACTAGCGGGGGGCACAGATACGCAGTATTTT.

The chain recombines TRBV7-2 with TRBJ1-1; 7 positions agree with TRBD1. This CDR3 has 15 residues. V lost 3 bases, J lost 4 bases, and 8 bases stayed unmatched. CDR1 and CDR2 from the germline V gene are SGHTA and FQGNSA. The CDR3 spells CASSFRQGYGTEAFF. The CDR3 region has the DNA TGTGCCAGCAGCTTCCGACAGGGTTACGGCACTGAAGCTTTCTTT.

The chain couples TRBV7-6 to TRBJ2-3, with 9 bases identical to TRBD1. Germline trimming cut 3 bases from V and 5 bases from J; bases unmatched to any gene: 3. The germline V gene encodes CDR1 SGHVS and CDR2 FNYEAQ. The CDR3 sequence is 14 residues long. CDR3 residues: CASSFTGGVDTQYF. For the CDR3, the DNA is TGTGCCAGCAGCTTTACAGGGGGCGTAGATACGCAGTATTTT.

This clone has just a few counts. The chain couples TRBV18 to TRBJ2-2; the match to TRBD1 covers 10 bases. The CDR3 is 15 residues long. J gave up 5 bases and V 3 bases, and 3 bases lay outside the gene matches. Germline-derived CDR1 and CDR2 are KGHSH and LQKENI. DNA of the CDR3: TGTGCCAGCTCACCCCGGACAGGGGGGACCGGGGAGCTGTTTTTT. Translated, it gives CASSPRTGGTGELFF.

A few counts support this clone. V usage is TRBV19 and J usage is TRBJ1-5; D remains ambiguous. CDR1 is LNHDA, CDR2 SQIVND, per germline (reference sequence). V was shortened by 6 bases and J by 4 bases, with 10 bases between the two germline ends. The CDR3 sequence is 13 residues long. The CDR3 region is CASRAGRNQPQHF. For the CDR3, the DNA is TGTGCCAGTAGAGCAGGCAGGAATCAGCCCCAGCATTTT.

The chain joins TRBV5-4 to TRBJ2-1; 10 positions match TRBD1. In germline, CDR1 is SGHNT, CDR2 YYREEE (reference sequence). The trim removed 0 bases at V and 5 bases at J, leaving 2 bases unmatched. The CDR3 covers 15 residues. The CDR3: CASSLAGQGHNEQFF. In DNA form, the CDR3 reads TGTGCCAGCAGCTTGGCGGGACAGGGGCACAATGAGCAGTTCTTC.

The chain uses TRBV5-5 and TRBJ2-7; 10 bases fit TRBD2. The germline V gene has CDR1 SGHKS and CDR2 YYEKEE (reference sequence). This CDR3 has 14 amino acids. V was clipped by 2 bases and J by 3 bases; unmatched bases: 2. The CDR3 DNA is TGTGCCAGCAGCTTACTAGCGGGGAACTACGAGCAGTACTTC. This gives the protein CASSLLAGNYEQYF.

The DNA of the CDR3 is TGCGCCAGCAGCTTAGGGACAACCTCTTATGGCTACACCTTC. It encodes CASSLGTTSYGYTF. The chain carries TRBV5-1 and TRBJ1-2; weak D call: TRBD1 (6 bases). V lost 2 bases, J lost 5 bases, and 13 bases lay in between. CDR1 SGHRS and CDR2 YFSETQ come from the germline V gene. This CDR3 region has 14 residues. Full variable domain (remainder filled in from reference TRBV5-1 and TRBJ1-2): KAGVTQTPRYLIKTRGQQVTLSCSPISGHRSVSWYQQTPGQGLQFLFEYFSETQRNKGNFPGRFSGRQFSNSRSEMNVSTLELGDSALYLCASSLGTTSYGYTFGSGTRLTVV.

The chain couples TRBV11-2 to TRBJ2-3; D is uncertain. The ends were cut back, 0 bases at V and 14 bases at J, with 15 bases in the middle. Per germline, CDR1 SGHAT and CDR2 FQNNGV. The CDR3 length is 13 residues. CDR3 in DNA: TGTGCCAGCAGCTTAGAGCGAGCCAAGAGCGCGTATTTT. It specifies CASSLERAKSAYF.

In DNA form, the CDR3 reads TGTGCCAGCAGTTACTCAACAGGGGGCATGAACACTGAAGCTTTCTTT. It specifies CASSYSTGGMNTEAFF. V gene TRBV6-5 combines with J gene TRBJ1-1; 9 nucleotides match TRBD1. This CDR3 is 16 amino acids long. V was clipped by 0 bases and J by 0 bases; unmatched bases: 2. Germline CDR1 MNHEY, CDR2 SVGAGI.

The DNA of the CDR3 is TGTGCCAGCAGCTTAGAGGGACTAGCAACAGATACGCAGTATTTT. This gives the protein CASSLEGLATDTQYF. This rearrangement joins TRBV7-2 to TRBJ2-3, with TRBD2 identical over 9 bases. The germline V gene has CDR1 SGHTA and CDR2 FQGNSA. The CDR3 has 15 amino acids. V lost 1 base, J lost 3 bases, and 2 bases stayed unmatched.

V usage is TRBV7-6 and J usage is TRBJ2-1; 7 nucleotides line up with TRBD1. CDR3 length equals 14 residues. Per germline, CDR1 SGHVS and CDR2 FNYEAQ. The junction had 8 bases not matched to a gene; V was cut back by 4 bases and J by 8 bases. The CDR3 loop is CASSSGQDLDEQFF. The CDR3 DNA is TGTGCCAGCAGCTCCGGACAGGACCTCGATGAGCAGTTCTTC.

This clone has just one count. The chain has TRBV21-1 and TRBJ1-5. TRBV21-1 is a recognized pseudogene. CDR3 size: 18 residues. The CDR3 sequence is CASSKIMRGGQSNQPQHF. The CDR3 region has the DNA TGTGCCAGCAGCAAGATAATGCGGGGGGGACAGAGCAATCAGCCCCAGCATTTT.

This sequence joins TRBV5-6 and TRBJ2-7, with 8 bases matching TRBD1. Germline lookup yields CDR1 SGHDT and CDR2 YYEEEE. The ends lost 4 bases at V and 1 base at J; junction bases unmatched: 10. This CDR3 has 16 amino acids. The CDR3 loop is CASSAYRGILSYEQYF. The CDR3 region has the DNA TGTGCCAGCAGCGCCTACAGGGGGATATTGTCCTACGAGCAGTACTTC.

The V gene is TRBV5-8, the J gene TRBJ2-5; D call uncertain. The germline V gene encodes CDR1 SGHTS and CDR2 YDEGEE. The CDR3 runs to 14 residues. Deletions cut 0 bases from V and 3 bases from J, with 9 bases between. This CDR3 is CASSLAGLKETQYF. CDR3 nucleotide sequence: TGTGCCAGCAGCTTGGCTGGTCTAAAAGAGACCCAGTACTTC.

The genes are TRBV18 and TRBJ1-2; weak D call: TRBD1 (5 bases). Deletions cut 2 bases from V and 8 bases from J, with 15 bases between. CDR3 length: 14 amino acids. The germline V gene has CDR1 KGHSH and CDR2 LQKENI. The CDR3 spells CASSPAGEGGGYTF. In DNA, the CDR3 is TGTGCCAGCTCACCAGCGGGGGAAGGTGGAGGCTACACCTTC. Together with reference TRBV18 and TRBJ1-2, the CDR3 gives the full variable domain: NAGVMQNPRHLVRRRGQEARLRCSPMKGHSHVYWYRQLPEEGLKFMVYLQKENIIDESGMPKERFSAEFPKEGPSILRIQQVVRGDSAAYFCASSPAGEGGGYTFGSGTRLTVV.